This passage covers 8 T cell receptor beta chains from one sample sequenced in a study of molecular identifiers for immune sequencing clone quantification. TCRdb reanalysed the PCR reads using MiXCR and keeps one entry per CDR3 protein. Altogether some 580,000 distinct CDR3 sequences are present, approximately 24% being singletons, with the ten largest covering about 0.84%. The sequencing input was naive CD8+ T cells from blood, with Jurkat cell RNA spiked in. Stated subset: FACS-sorted CD8+CD4-CCR7+CD45RA+ naive T cells. These receptors all come from a human donor in good health. Some libraries in this study had Jurkat cell RNA spiked in.

Many counts were recorded for this clonotype. The V and J genes are TRBV2 and TRBJ2-3; TRBD2 matches 8 bases. CDR1 and CDR2 from the germline V gene are SNHLY and FYNNEI. The V gene end was trimmed by 6 bases and the J gene end by 3 bases; junction bases not matched to a gene: 8. CDR3 length: 15 amino acids. DNA for the CDR3: TGTGCCAGCAGCCCTAGACTAGCGAAAACAGATACGCAGTATTTT. Translated: CASSPRLAKTDTQYF.

Notes on this clonotype: One junction end disagrees with the germline gene, perhaps due to a read error. The chain uses TRBV20-1 and TRBJ2-1, with 10 bases identical to TRBD2. The germline V gene has CDR1 DFQATT and CDR2 SNEGSKA (reference sequence). The CDR3 covers 14 residues. In DNA form, the CDR3 reads TGCAGTGGTCGGACTAGCGGATCCTACAATAAGCAGTTCTTC. Translated: CSGRTSGSYNKQFF.

On this clonotype: This could be a read error, since a much larger clone is one nucleotide away. J is TRBJ1-4 and V is TRBV28; a weak D match, TRBD1 (6 bases). Between the trimmed V and J ends, which lost 3 bases and 14 bases, there was a span of 22 bases. Per germline, CDR1 MDHEN and CDR2 SYDVKM. The CDR3 covers 15 residues. Written as DNA, the CDR3 is TGTGCCAGCAGTTTGGCAGAGGACCTCACCCAGGGGCTGTTTTTT. Translation: CASSLAEDLTQGLFF.

About this clonotype: This may be a read error: a much more frequent sequence differs by one nucleotide. This is likely a read error, given that the CDR3 carries no conserved phenylalanine or tryptophan at its end. The chain couples TRBV18 to TRBJ2-7; D uncertain. This CDR3 is built from 15 residues. The V end lost 0 bases, the J end lost 3 bases, and 12 bases lay between the germline ends. From germline, CDR1 is KGHSH and CDR2 LQKENI. This CDR3 is CASSPPRTDRYEQYL. CDR3 bases: TGTGCCAGCTCACCACCGAGGACGGACCGCTACGAGCAGTACTTA.

At least ten counts were recorded for this clonotype. The chain's CDR3 is CASSYLAYEQYF. The CDR3 region has the DNA TGTGCCAGCAGCTACCTAGCCTACGAGCAGTACTTC. V is TRBV7-9 and J is TRBJ2-7; D call uncertain. CDR1 and CDR2 from the germline V gene are SEHNR and FQNEAQ (reference sequence). This CDR3 contains 12 residues. Trimming left V 4 bases short and J 2 bases short, with 6 bases between. The variable domain in full, with the rest retrieved from reference TRBV7-9 and TRBJ2-7, is DTGVSQNPRHKITKRGQNVTFRCDPISEHNRLYWYRQTLGQGPEFLTYFQNEAQLEKSRLLSDRFSAERPKGSFSTLEIQRTEQGDSAMYLCASSYLAYEQYFGPGTRLTVT.

This chain uses TRBV9 with TRBJ1-6; tentatively, D is TRBD1 (5 bases). V dropped 6 bases and J dropped 13 bases, with 14 bases sitting between them. The CDR3 contains 12 residues. CDR1 is SGDLS, CDR2 YYNGEE, per germline. The CDR3 reads CASNAGGGPLHF. The CDR3 DNA reads as TGTGCCAGCAACGCGGGGGGGGGTCCCCTCCACTTT. Supplemented by reference TRBV9 and TRBJ1-6, the full variable domain reads DSGVTQTPKHLITATGQRVTLRCSPRSGDLSVYWYQQSLDQGLQFLIQYYNGEERAKGNILERFSAQQFPDLHSELNLSSLELGDSALYFCASNAGGGPLHFGNGTRLTVT.

This chain connects TRBV7-2 to TRBJ2-1; D is uncertain. The CDR3 extends over 17 amino acids. V gave up 3 bases and J gave up 0 bases, with 15 bases separating them. Per the germline V gene, CDR1 is SGHTA and CDR2 is FQGNSA. The CDR3 DNA is TGTGCCAGCAGCTTTCCCGACCCCCCCTCCTCCTACAATGAGCAGTTCTTC. Its protein product is CASSFPDPPSSYNEQFF.

V gene TRBV4-3 combines with J gene TRBJ2-3, with D possibly matching TRBD2 (6 bases). The CDR3 is 13 amino acids. V was clipped by 0 bases and J by 9 bases, with 10 bases between them. CDR1 and CDR2 from the germline V gene are LGHNA and YSLEER. In DNA, the CDR3 is TGCGCCAGCAGCCAAGATGCGGGGCAGACGCAGTATTTT. This encodes CASSQDAGQTQYF.